This T cell receptor beta chain was sequenced for a study of T cells after posttransplantation cyclophosphamide (dated by TCRdb to 2016 to 2018). For the study in its entirety: T cell repertoire reconstitution was tracked by TRB sequencing after myeloablative bone marrow transplantation in which posttransplantation cyclophosphamide was used as GVHD prophylaxis. Antigen receptor sequencing was done on samples from some 40 PTCy-treated patients and from 15 to 20 related bone marrow donors of those patients. Blood from all 35 or so PTCy patients who had 1-year posttransplant specimens underwent TRB sequencing. In 3 patients, TRB sequencing was also performed on up to 3 more blood samples taken 2 to 5.2 years after transplant, and in 4 patients, pretransplant blood was also TRB-sequenced. Because TRA and TRB clonality correlated tightly in 10 or so samples, the subsequent TCR analyses were limited to TRB only. Public TRB sequences were queried against a database of over 3,000 sequences associated with responses to pathogens, tumor antigens, self-antigens and alloantigens.

CDR1 and CDR2, looked up from the germline V gene, are SGHVS and FNYEAQ. From the cysteine through the phenylalanine, the CDR3 covers 16 amino acids. Kept here is only the CDR3 DNA, which spans 48 bases and is read in frame from base 1. Here V drops 5 bases and J drops 8 bases, and the junction holds 9 bases not matched to any gene. The control cohort consisted of roughly 11 patients who had myeloablative marrow transplants with methotrexate plus a calcineurin inhibitor and who were sampled 1 year after transplant. Peripheral blood and bone marrow mononuclear cells were isolated by Ficoll-Hypaque density centrifugation and cryopreserved. TRB sequencing was run on genomic DNA with either the immunoSEQ assay at survey resolution or the hsTCRB kit. The original methods were these. The immunoSEQ software handled the initial read processing, while the LymphoSeq R package was used for the repertoire analyses. Clonality was calculated as 1 minus normalized Shannon entropy, and the Gini coefficient was also calculated for each TRB dataset. To infer phenotypes in unsorted samples, TRB sequences from sorted subsets of the recipient or donor were mapped onto unsorted samples from the same recipient. TCRdb limited this immuneACCESS table to in-frame rearrangements with V and J called. A share of clones is missing; checked studies link under half to unresolved V genes, and the rest is unexplained. That table gives V, J and clone size, and the DNA gave D and trimming. In this sample the table shows around 9,400 clones, around 90% of which occur a single time. 3.5% to 5% of the sample lies in the top ten.

General conclusions and limits of the study: The TRB repertoires of T cells infiltrating skin or GI tract showed only limited overlap with the TRB repertoires of T cells in blood. Across roughly 49 patients, TRB clonality was highly associated with recipient CMV seropositivity and CMV reactivation, and PTCy diversity was similar to diversity in CNI/methotrexate controls. Donor-recipient similarity was low at 1-2 months but rose over the first year, and later blood repertoires were often dominated by donor CD8+ memory clones.

The table lists this clone with a count of one. What antigen it recognizes has not been identified. Per-base qualities were not stored, and no clone one base away is much larger. Source: PBMCs, taken about 430 days after allogeneic stem cell transplant with calcineurin inhibitor and methotrexate. The chain employs TRBV7-6 and TRBJ1-6; 10 bases in the junction line up with TRBD1. This receptor was taken from a male patient aged 45-59 years who received an allogeneic stem cell transplant from an unrelated donor, was CMV-positive, and had chronic GVHD only. Once a transplant has taken place, some T cells may be donor derived. The CDR3 corresponds to CASSQTVGQGDSPLHF. DNA sequence: TGTGCCAGCAGCCAGACCGTTGGACAGGGGGATTCACCCCTCCACTTT.